The 21 T cell receptor beta chains presented below share a single source sample, sequenced in a study of shared clonotypes between healthy human individuals. Assay used: immunoSEQ multiplex PCR; TCRdb lists only in-frame clones, some missing. Of about 610,000 clones in the sample, 96% were seen once. Naivety among CD8 cells was defined by CD45RO negativity and positive CCR7 selection, thereby excluding terminally differentiated effector memory CD45RA+ cells. Input material: naive CD8+ T cells sorted from blood. All receptors come from a woman aged 25 to 45 in good health.

The chain recombines TRBV6-6 with TRBJ2-7; D remains ambiguous. Germline lookup yields CDR1 MNHNY and CDR2 SVGAGI (reference sequence). This CDR3 contains 12 residues. V was clipped by 2 bases and J by 5 bases, with 7 bases between them. CDR3 sequence reads: CASSYGPNEQYF. The CDR3 DNA reads TGTGCCAGCAGTTACGGCCCCAACGAGCAGTACTTC.

This rearrangement joins TRBV4-1 to TRBJ2-1, with TRBD1 identical over 8 bases. Germline CDR1 reads MGHRA; CDR2 reads YSYEKL. CDR3 length equals 12 residues. V was pared by 5 bases and J by 7 bases, with 1 base of the junction left unmatched. Written as DNA, the CDR3 is TGCGCCAGCAGCTACAGGGGGAATGAGCAGTTCTTC. Its protein product is CASSYRGNEQFF.

The chain couples TRBV28 to TRBJ2-3; no clear D. This CDR3 spans 15 amino acids. V gave up 6 bases and J gave up 0 bases, with 13 bases separating them. Germline CDR1 is MDHEN and CDR2 is SYDVKM. CDR3 coding DNA: TGTGCCAGCAGGCCGGCAGGAACTAGCACAGATACGCAGTATTTT. This gives the protein CASRPAGTSTDTQYF.

The chain joins TRBV29-1 to TRBJ1-2; D may be TRBD1 (6 bases). This CDR3 has 12 residues. Trimming removed 7 bases at V and 7 bases at J, with 16 bases between. Per germline, CDR1 SQVTM and CDR2 ANQGSEA. DNA for the CDR3: TGCAGCGAAGGAGGGGGGGCGGGTGGCTACACCTTC. Residues: CSEGGGAGGYTF.

CDR3 DNA sequence: TGCGCCAGCAGCTTAAATACCTACCAGGATACGCAGTATTTT. Residues: CASSLNTYQDTQYF. V gene TRBV5-1 combines with J gene TRBJ2-3, with D unclear. The CDR3 covers 14 residues. V was clipped by 2 bases and J by 6 bases, with 13 bases between them. Germline V CDR1 and CDR2: SGHRS, YFSETQ.

This chain uses TRBV7-9 with TRBJ2-1, with 7 bases fitting TRBD2. V lost 4 bases to trimming and J lost 16 bases; unmatched junction nucleotides: 13. The CDR3 sequence is 13 residues long. Per the germline V gene, CDR1 is SEHNR and CDR2 is FQNEAQ (reference sequence). CDR3 loop: CASSSHLAGVGFF. CDR3 sequence (DNA): TGTGCCAGCAGCTCACACCTTGCGGGAGTGGGATTCTTC.

The chain employs TRBV5-1 and TRBJ2-7; possible D gene TRBD1, 5 bases. V was trimmed by 4 bases and J by 3 bases, leaving 14 bases between them. The length of the CDR3 is 14 residues. Germline V gene sequence: CDR1 SGHRS, CDR2 YFSETQ. CDR3 DNA: TGCGCCAGCAGCCACCAGAAGACAGACTACGAGCAGTACTTC. It codes for CASSHQKTDYEQYF.

CDR3 DNA: TGTGCCAGCAGTCAGGACAGGGATAGCAATCAGCCCCAGCATTTT. Encoded protein: CASSQDRDSNQPQHF. The chain combines TRBV27 with TRBJ1-5; 8 bases fit TRBD1. V lost 5 bases, J lost 0 bases, and 3 bases stayed unmatched. There are 15 residues in the CDR3. CDR1 is MNHEY and CDR2 is SMNVEV in the germline V gene (reference sequence).

The chain couples TRBV6-4 to TRBJ2-7, with unresolved D. The CDR3 is 14 amino acids. CDR1 is MRHNA, CDR2 SNTAGT, per germline. V gave up 7 bases and J gave up 0 bases, with 13 bases separating them. This CDR3 reads CASKTRVSSYEQYF. CDR3 nucleotide sequence: TGTGCCAGCAAGACACGGGTAAGCTCCTACGAGCAGTACTTC.

This rearrangement joins TRBV10-2 to TRBJ2-3; a weak D match, TRBD1 (5 bases). Per germline, CDR1 WSHSY and CDR2 SAAADI. The CDR3 is made up of 15 amino acids. Trimming pared 0 bases from V and 7 bases from J, leaving 14 bases between. Here the CDR3 reads CASSESYAGSHTQYF. The DNA for the CDR3 is TGCGCCAGCAGTGAGTCCTATGCAGGGTCGCATACGCAGTATTTT.

The genes are TRBV28 and TRBJ2-7, with D uncertain. This CDR3 region has 12 residues. Trimming cost V 6 bases and J 4 bases, with 10 bases left between them. CDR1 is MDHEN and CDR2 is SYDVKM in the germline V gene. CDR3 protein: CASRQTVYEQYF. The CDR3 nucleotides are TGTGCCAGCAGGCAAACAGTGTACGAGCAGTACTTC.

The chain combines TRBV7-9 with TRBJ2-7; 9 positions match TRBD2. The germline V gene encodes CDR1 SEHNR and CDR2 FQNEAQ (reference sequence). This CDR3 comprises 15 residues. J gave up 6 bases and V 0 bases, and 6 bases lay outside the gene matches. The DNA of the CDR3 is TGTGCCAGCAGCTTAGCGGCGGGAGGGCCGGTCGAGCAGTACTTC. It is translated as CASSLAAGGPVEQYF.

In this sample, this clone turned up once. This rearrangement joins TRBV7-6 to TRBJ1-1, with D tentatively TRBD1 (6 bases). CDR1 and CDR2 (germline): SGHVS, FNYEAQ. Between the trimmed V and J ends, which lost 5 bases and 6 bases, there was a span of 16 bases. The CDR3 totals 14 residues. Here the CDR3 reads CASSPIRGVSEAFF. CDR3 bases: TGTGCCAGCAGCCCGATCAGGGGCGTCTCTGAAGCTTTCTTT.

V and J are TRBV4-2 and TRBJ2-7; 7 bases map to TRBD2. The CDR3 runs 16 residues. Germline CDR1 reads LGHNA; CDR2 reads YNFKEQ. J gave up 2 bases and V 0 bases, and 7 bases lay outside the gene matches. Written as DNA, the CDR3 is TGTGCCAGCAGCCAAGATGGGCTAGCGGACCCCTACGAGCAGTACTTC. Translating it yields CASSQDGLADPYEQYF.

The V call is TRBV11-1, the J call TRBJ2-1; D is unclear. The CDR3 is 10 residues long. Trimming removed 5 bases from V and 6 bases from J, with 2 bases in between. The germline gives CDR1 SGHAT, CDR2 FQDESV (reference sequence). The CDR3 loop reads CASSLNEQFF. The CDR3 region has the DNA TGTGCCAGCAGCCTCAATGAGCAGTTCTTC.

V usage is TRBV7-6 and J usage is TRBJ2-1, with TRBD2 identical over 8 bases. The trim removed 2 bases at V and 0 bases at J, leaving 12 bases unmatched. The CDR3 consists of 19 residues. The V gene's germline CDR1 is SGHVS and CDR2 FNYEAQ. This CDR3 is CASSLSGSATMSSYNEQFF. The CDR3 DNA sequence: TGTGCCAGCAGCTTAAGCGGGAGCGCAACCATGAGCTCCTACAATGAGCAGTTCTTC.

V and J are TRBV10-3 and TRBJ2-3; D ambiguous. Germline V gene sequence: CDR1 ENHRY, CDR2 SYGVKD. CDR3 length: 16 residues. V shed 2 bases and J shed 4 bases, with 16 bases lying between them. The CDR3 DNA is TGTGCCATCAGTGAGCCCGATCGGGCCCCGGCAGATACGCAGTATTTT. This sequence encodes CAISEPDRAPADTQYF.

The V and J genes are TRBV4-1 and TRBJ2-5; no reliable D call. Near its end, the DNA agrees better with TRBJ2-7, so the J call may be wrong. The CDR3 runs 13 residues. From germline, CDR1 is MGHRA and CDR2 YSYEKL. CDR3 sequence reads: CASSRVGTAEQYF. The DNA for the CDR3 is TGCGCCAGCAGCCGGGTGGGAACAGCCGAGCAGTACTTC.

The chain couples TRBV7-8 to TRBJ2-3, with TRBD2 identical over 8 bases. Germline-derived CDR1 and CDR2 are SGHVS and FQNEAQ. The CDR3 is 15 amino acids. V gave up 5 bases and J gave up 6 bases; unmatched junction bases: 10. The CDR3 sequence is CASSTTGTSGDTQYF. CDR3 nucleotide sequence: TGTGCCAGCAGCACCACCGGGACTAGTGGCGATACGCAGTATTTT.

This clone appeared a single time. The J gene is TRBJ2-7, the V gene TRBV29-1; 7 positions agree with TRBD1. The CDR3 loop spans 14 amino acids. Germline values: CDR1 SQVTM, CDR2 ANQGSEA. Trimming removed 6 bases from V and 2 bases from J; junction bases left unmatched: 10. The CDR3 DNA reads as TGCAGCGTCGCTACAGGGGACCCGACCTACGAGCAGTACTTC. This sequence encodes CSVATGDPTYEQYF.

This rearrangement joins TRBV12-5 to TRBJ2-7; D not resolved. The germline V and J ends were trimmed by 2 bases and 3 bases, with 14 bases remaining between them. Germline V gene sequence: CDR1 LGHNT, CDR2 FRNRAP. There are 15 residues in the CDR3. DNA for the CDR3: TGTGCTAGTGGTTTGCCCCTGAGATTGGGCTACGAGCAGTACTTC. Its protein product is CASGLPLRLGYEQYF.